This paragraph covers one T cell receptor beta chain sequence. Its antigen remains unidentified. Within one base of it there is no much larger clone, and no base qualities were kept. Using the deep immunoSEQ assay, TCR CDR3 regions were amplified from genomic DNA by multiplex PCR. Extracted genomic DNA from each cell subset was distributed evenly across all wells of several immunoSEQ 96-well plates, and each plate was treated as a replicate. For sorted subsets, approximately 190 ng of genomic DNA, equivalent to around 30,000 T cell genomes, went into each replicate PCR. Purified libraries were measured with a Qubit 3.0 fluorometer, size-checked on a Bioanalyzer 2100, and measured again with the KAPA Library Quantification kit. Each immunoSEQ 96-well plate was sequenced on its own single-read 150-cycle Illumina NextSeq 550 flow cell. The authors' pipeline ran thus. Because the immunoSEQ output included only junctional sequences and no quality scores, the filtering could not be the same as the filtering used for full-length reads. To assign V/J genes and CDR3, sequences were annotated against IMGT germline references using PyIR, a Python wrapper for IgBLAST v1.9. Any read was removed if the V/J assignment was weak (E-value above 1e-6), the CDR3 was missing, or the read contained stop codons, out-of-frame junctions, or ambiguous translated residues. V3J clonotypes were defined as sequences sharing the same inferred V gene, J gene, and CDR3 amino acid sequence. Percentage overlap between repertoires was calculated by dividing the number of shared unique clonotypes by the size of the smaller repertoire. Richness of each repertoire was evaluated using RTK rarefaction, the Chao1 estimator, and Recon v2.1 estimates of unobserved clonotypes. For all TCRbeta clonotypes obtained by the gDNA method from four donors, generation probabilities were computed with OLGA. The source is immuneACCESS, and TCRdb retained only in-frame sequences with V and J called. Part of the clones is not carried over; for the studies checked, unresolved V genes explain less than half of this, and the remainder is unexplained. D and trimming come from the DNA, and the V and J calls and clone size come from that table. Within this sample are some 1 million clones, with more than 65% of them counted one time only. The ten largest make up around 1.4% of the sample.

V gives up 5 bases and J gives up 5 bases, and the segment between their germline ends measures 9 bases. Including the terminal cysteine and phenylalanine, the CDR3 comprises 12 residues. The only DNA kept is the CDR3, 36 bases in frame from the first base. The germline V gene (reference sequence) specifies MNHNY as CDR1 and SVGAGI as CDR2. This sample stems from a study of shared clonotypes between healthy human individuals (TCRdb year 2020). In terms of the full investigation: The cohort comprised a couple of women and a few men aged 18 to 49 years. Blood TCR repertoires of five healthy adults were deeply sequenced to estimate repertoire size and the extent of clonotype sharing between individuals. For each donor, CD4 naive and CD4 memory were each given three plates, CD8 naive was given two plates, and CD8 memory was given one plate. Per donor, leukapheresis produced somewhere between about 0.85 and 9.5 billion PBMCs. To increase sequencing depth and limit assay-specific biases, different laboratories used diverse techniques to prepare libraries and sequence TCR repertoires. What the study reported, not specific to this receptor: Sampling was restricted to blood, and TCR repertoires in tissue are likely to differ from TCR repertoires in blood. About 4.5% of naive CD4, 3.5% of naive CD8, approximately 2% of memory CD4, and more than 0.35% of memory CD8 clonotypes were shared across four donors. Pairwise subsampling led to the expectation that sequencing depth would affect the degree of clonotype sharing among donors. Clonotypes shared by all four sorted-subset donors showed higher generation probabilities than non-shared clonotypes. The genetic and exposure-history diversity represented was limited by the small number of donors. Naive subsets generally had larger estimated clonotype richness than memory subsets did. Incomplete sequencing was indicated by rarefaction of sorted-subset datasets, despite the large sequencing depth.

Healthy HIV-negative adults with no recently reported acute infections or vaccinations were included as donors. Every donor was a Caucasian adult residing in Nashville, Tennessee, USA. CD4+ T cells were enriched by magnetic negative selection, after which naive cells were positively selected on CD45RA and the negative fraction was taken as the memory subset. Blood was collected by leukapheresis, and PBMCs were isolated by Ficoll-Histopaque density gradient centrifugation and then cryopreserved in liquid nitrogen vapor phase. Analytical flow cytometry was used to check the purity and quantity of every magnetically sorted T cell population. Each sorted fraction had its genomic DNA isolated and then quantified by UV absorbance on a Nanodrop 2000c.

The source of this sequence is a man younger than 35 in good health. The sequenced sample consisted of memory CD4+ T cells sorted from blood. The cell subset or site label on this specimen signifies: CD45RA-negative fraction. Recombination connected TRBV6-6 to TRBJ1-1, with the D segment identity uncertain. For the CDR3, the sequence is CASSLHGTEAFF. DNA sequence: TGTGCCAGCAGTCTTCATGGGACTGAAGCTTTCTTT.